This passage covers 26 T cell receptor beta chains from one sample sequenced in a study of beta chain features in type 1 diabetes. No cognate antigen is known for these TCRs. The isolated RNA, all of it, was reverse transcribed, so expressed TCRB transcripts were what got sequenced. Assay used: immunoSEQ multiplex PCR; TCRdb lists only in-frame clones, some missing. The sample comprises about 650,000 clones, 9.5% to 15% of which are singletons, and 0.095% to 0.15% rests with the top ten. Study findings and constraints: Type 1 diabetes patients had moderately but significantly shorter TCRB CDR3s in all four CD4+ subsets.

The sample was naive CD4+ T cells from blood. The source is a man aged 25 to 40 with type 1 diabetes.

The chain is built from TRBV6-1 and TRBJ1-6, with a possible D match to TRBD1 (5 bases). The CDR3 length is 15 residues. V was shortened by 1 base and J by 6 bases, with 10 bases between the two germline ends. Germline assignment: CDR1 MNHNS and CDR2 SASEGT. CDR3 sequence: CASSEEPRVNSPLHF. The CDR3, as DNA: TGTGCCAGCAGTGAAGAGCCCAGGGTTAATTCACCCCTCCACTTT.

The chain carries TRBV29-1 and TRBJ2-1, with D hard to call. This CDR3 spans 11 amino acids. Germline V gene sequence: CDR1 SQVTM, CDR2 ANQGSEA. The germline V and J ends were trimmed by 4 bases and 7 bases, with 8 bases remaining between them. The DNA of the CDR3 is TGCAGCGTTGTTGGGCCGAATGAGCAGTTCTTC. It codes for CSVVGPNEQFF.

The rearrangement uses TRBV6-6 and TRBJ1-4; no clear D gene. The CDR3 has 14 amino acids. The germline V and J ends were trimmed by 4 bases and 3 bases, with 9 bases remaining between them. Germline CDR1 reads MNHNY; CDR2 reads SVGAGI (reference sequence). The CDR3 protein is CASSLRVPNEKLFF. Here the CDR3 DNA reads TGTGCCAGCAGTTTACGAGTTCCTAATGAAAAACTGTTTTTT.

The gene calls are TRBV19 and TRBJ2-5; D gene unclear. The CDR3 has 17 amino acids. The germline CDR1 and CDR2 sequences are LNHDA and SQIVND (reference sequence). The V end was cut by 3 bases, the J end by 4 bases, with 21 bases between. CDR3 DNA: TGTGCCAGTAGTATCTCTCCCTGGAAGGGCTTCCGAGAGACCCAGTACTTC. Amino acids: CASSISPWKGFRETQYF.

The chain combines TRBV6-6 with TRBJ1-5; TRBD1 agrees at 8 bases. From germline, CDR1 is MNHNY and CDR2 SVGAGI (reference sequence). The CDR3 is 14 residues long. J lost 5 bases, V lost 8 bases, and 8 bases had no gene match. CDR3 DNA: TGTGCCAGCTATACAGGGGGGGCCCATCAGCCCCAGCATTTT. Its protein is CASYTGGAHQPQHF.

This clone came up a few times. The same CDR3 is also encoded by other DNA sequences in this sample. J is TRBJ2-5 and V is TRBV18; D might be TRBD2 (6 bases). V lost 3 bases to trimming and J lost 2 bases, with 7 bases between them. This CDR3 is built from 13 residues. The germline V gene has CDR1 KGHSH and CDR2 LQKENI. CDR3 amino acids: CASSPGGQETQYF. Written as DNA, the CDR3 is TGTGCCAGCTCACCGGGGGGACAAGAGACCCAGTACTTC.

CDR3 DNA sequence: TGTGCCTGGAGTCCCCTCGGGAGGGACAAGAGTTCTGGGGCCAACGTCCTGACTTTC. It codes for CAWSPLGRDKSSGANVLTF. This chain connects TRBV30 to TRBJ2-6, with 8 nucleotides matching TRBD2. V shed 2 bases, J shed 1 base, and the junction held 13 bases outside the gene matches. Looked up from germline, CDR1 is GTSNPN and CDR2 is SVGIG (reference sequence). This CDR3 is built from 19 residues.

V usage is TRBV6-6 and J usage is TRBJ2-7; no clear D. From germline, CDR1 is MNHNY and CDR2 SVGAGI (reference sequence). This CDR3 comprises 15 residues. Trimming pared 0 bases from V and 1 base from J, leaving 10 bases between. As DNA, the CDR3 is TGTGCCAGCAGTTACTCAGGCAGAATATCCTACGAGCAGTACTTC. It codes for CASSYSGRISYEQYF.

This clone appeared a few times. This chain links TRBV7-9 with TRBJ2-5; D could derive from TRBD1 or TRBD2 (5 bases each). From germline, CDR1 is SEHNR and CDR2 FQNEAQ (reference sequence). The ends were cut back, 3 bases at V and 1 base at J, with 9 bases in the middle. This CDR3 has 14 amino acids. CDR3 amino acids: CASSLRGTQETQYF. The CDR3 DNA sequence: TGTGCCAGCAGCTTGAGGGGTACCCAAGAGACCCAGTACTTC.

The V gene is TRBV6-1, the J gene TRBJ2-7; tentatively, D is TRBD1 (5 bases). Looked up from germline, CDR1 is MNHNS and CDR2 is SASEGT. The CDR3 runs 13 residues. Trimming cost V 5 bases and J 6 bases, with 14 bases left between them. The CDR3 sequence: CASSSQLQVEQYF. In DNA form, the CDR3 reads TGTGCCAGCAGTTCCCAATTACAGGTCGAGCAGTACTTC.

Comment on this clone: Other DNA sequences in this specimen translate into the identical CDR3. This rearrangement joins TRBV5-1 to TRBJ1-1; D might be TRBD1 (6 bases). The CDR3 consists of 14 residues. The germline CDR1 and CDR2 sequences are SGHRS and YFSETQ. V lost 4 bases to trimming and J lost 1 base, with 11 bases between them. The CDR3 is CASSTGQQNTEAFF. The CDR3 region has the DNA TGCGCCAGCAGCACCGGACAGCAGAACACTGAAGCTTTCTTT.

Here the CDR3 DNA reads TGTGCCAGCAGTTACTCACGGGGGGAAGGTTCACCCCTCCACTTT. This codes for CASSYSRGEGSPLHF. The rearrangement joins TRBV6-5 to TRBJ1-6, with a tentative D call TRBD1 (5 bases). Trimming pared 0 bases from V and 9 bases from J, leaving 12 bases between. Germline V CDR1 and CDR2: MNHEY, SVGAGI. This CDR3 has 15 amino acids.

The chain combines TRBV19 with TRBJ1-1, with D maybe TRBD1 (5 bases). The V gene lost 3 bases and the J gene lost 8 bases, with 22 bases spanning the gap. There are 16 residues in the CDR3. Per germline, CDR1 LNHDA and CDR2 SQIVND (reference sequence). CDR3 coding DNA: TGTGCCAGTAGTATTAACGGCAATGGGCAGGGACGAGAAGCTTTCTTT. Protein sequence: CASSINGNGQGREAFF.

This chain connects TRBV6-5 to TRBJ1-5; 7 nucleotides line up with TRBD1. With V trimmed by 6 bases and J by 7 bases, 6 bases remained unmatched. Germline V lookup: CDR1 MNHEY, CDR2 SVGAGI. This CDR3 is 13 amino acids long. The CDR3 protein is CASRSGGAQPQHF. The CDR3, as DNA: TGTGCCAGCAGGTCAGGGGGGGCACAGCCCCAGCATTTT.

The rearrangement uses TRBV11-3 and TRBJ2-3; D possibly corresponds to TRBD1 (5 bases). V lost 5 bases and J lost 3, with 9 bases in between. This CDR3 spans 13 amino acids. The germline gives CDR1 SGHNT, CDR2 YENEEA. As DNA, the CDR3 is TGTGCCAGCAGCCCCCACAGGACAGATACGCAGTATTTT. Its protein product is CASSPHRTDTQYF.

V and J are TRBV5-4 and TRBJ1-1, with D possibly matching TRBD1 (6 bases). Trimming stripped 3 bases from V and 1 base from J, with 10 bases between. The CDR3 runs to 14 residues. Per the germline V gene, CDR1 is SGHNT and CDR2 is YYREEE (reference sequence). CDR3 region: CASSSRGWNTEAFF. The CDR3 nucleotides read TGTGCCAGCAGCTCCAGGGGATGGAACACTGAAGCTTTCTTT.

The chain carries TRBV27 and TRBJ2-5; the D gene is possibly TRBD2 (6 bases). This CDR3 contains 16 residues. Germline V gene data show CDR1 as MNHEY and CDR2 as SMNVEV (reference sequence). V lost 2 bases to trimming and J lost 5 bases, with 18 bases between them. Written as DNA, the CDR3 is TGTGCCAGCAGTTTAGCTGGGAGGCTCACCCGGGAGACCCAGTACTTC. Translating it yields CASSLAGRLTRETQYF.

The table lists this clone with a few counts. V gene TRBV27 combines with J gene TRBJ2-5; no clear D. This CDR3 spans 15 amino acids. Germline V gene data show CDR1 as MNHEY and CDR2 as SMNVEV (reference sequence). V lost 5 bases, J lost 3 bases, and 16 bases lay in between. This chain's CDR3 is CASSPVQRVKETQYF. In nucleotides, the CDR3 is TGTGCCAGCAGTCCGGTACAGCGCGTAAAAGAGACCCAGTACTTC.

This clone was observed a few times. V usage is TRBV9 and J usage is TRBJ1-2, with D hard to call. CDR1 is SGDLS, CDR2 YYNGEE, per germline. V lost 3 bases to trimming and J lost 4 bases, with 10 bases between them. CDR3 size: 13 residues. The CDR3 DNA reads as TGTGCCAGCAGCGCCACAGACCTCTATGGCTACACCTTC. Its protein is CASSATDLYGYTF.

The gene calls are TRBV11-2 and TRBJ2-1, with D perhaps being TRBD1 or TRBD2 (5 bases each). The V end lost 5 bases, the J end lost 2 bases, and 19 bases lay between the germline ends. Germline CDR1 reads SGHAT; CDR2 reads FQNNGV. The length of the CDR3 is 17 residues. CDR3 sequence (DNA): TGTGCCAGCAGCCGTCAGATAGGGCAGGGAGCCTACAATGAGCAGTTCTTC. Amino acid sequence: CASSRQIGQGAYNEQFF.

A few counts support this clone. The chain links TRBV4-3 to TRBJ1-1, with TRBD1 matching 7 bases. The germline V gene has CDR1 LGHNA and CDR2 YSLEER. This CDR3 comprises 15 residues. Trimming cost V 8 bases and J 1 base; bases outside gene matches: 10. Written as DNA, the CDR3 is TGCGCCAGCTCTAACAAGGGGGCTTCGAACACTGAAGCTTTCTTT. Translated: CASSNKGASNTEAFF.

Turning to this clone: This CDR3 is also generated by other DNA sequences in the sample. The chain uses TRBV29-1 and TRBJ2-3; D is unclear. Trimming took 4 bases from V and 2 from J, leaving 7 bases between them. CDR1 is SQVTM, CDR2 ANQGSEA, per germline. This CDR3 comprises 12 residues. The CDR3 protein is CSVGRTTDTQYF. CDR3 in DNA: TGCAGCGTTGGGCGAACCACAGATACGCAGTATTTT.

The rearrangement joins TRBV7-9 to TRBJ2-1; possibly TRBD1 for D (6 bases). Germline values: CDR1 SEHNR, CDR2 FQNEAQ (reference sequence). The CDR3 has 15 amino acids. Trimming pared 5 bases from V and 2 bases from J, leaving 13 bases between. The CDR3 region has the DNA TGTGCCAGCAGCCGTCAGGGGACGGCCTACAATGAGCAGTTCTTC. It translates to CASSRQGTAYNEQFF.

The rearrangement links TRBV5-1 to TRBJ2-7, with 10 bases matching TRBD2. With 3 bases clipped from V and 0 bases from J, the junction kept 3 bases outside the gene matches. Germline-derived CDR1 and CDR2 are SGHRS and YFSETQ. There are 15 residues in the CDR3. The CDR3 DNA follows: TGCGCCAGCAGCTCGGGACTAGCGTTCTCCTACGAGCAGTACTTC. Amino acid sequence: CASSSGLAFSYEQYF.

The chain recombines TRBV29-1 with TRBJ1-4; weak D call: TRBD1 (6 bases). CDR3 size: 12 residues. The germline V gene encodes CDR1 SQVTM and CDR2 ANQGSEA. V was trimmed by 7 bases and J by 4 bases, leaving 10 bases between them. CDR3 amino acids: CSARGDNEKLFF. CDR3 sequence (DNA): TGCAGCGCCAGGGGAGATAATGAAAAACTGTTTTTT.

The table lists this clone with a few counts. V gene TRBV9 combines with J gene TRBJ2-5, with no clear D. Germline V gives CDR1 SGDLS, CDR2 YYNGEE. This CDR3 is 14 amino acids long. Trimming cost V 0 bases and J 2 bases, with 8 bases left between them. The CDR3 sequence is CASSVGSSQETQYF. In nucleotides, the CDR3 is TGTGCCAGCAGCGTAGGGTCCTCGCAAGAGACCCAGTACTTC.